This T cell receptor (beta chain) comes out of a study of T cells in Graves' hyperthyroidism and ophthalmopathy (dated by TCRdb to the late 2010s). Regarding the research as a whole: Peripheral blood was sampled at the time of initial diagnosis, prior to any treatment. To identify distinguishing TCR V-J signatures, a discovery cohort of around 100 patients was used, comprising 43 with Graves' ophthalmopathy and 57 with stable Graves' hyperthyroidism. Prospective prediction of ophthalmopathy was tested in an independent validation cohort consisting of 18 to 20 hyperthyroidism patients and 15 or so patients who later progressed to ophthalmopathy. The approximately 95 discovery patients were divided at random into training and test sets in a 7:3 ratio. In more than 5 Graves' hyperthyroidism patients, the study also compared T-cell repertoires from thyroid tissue with T-cell repertoires from blood. After sampling, hyperthyroidism patients received methimazole starting at 30 mg daily, and ophthalmopathy patients received high-dose intravenous methylprednisolone. The paper describes TCR Vbeta CDR3 sequencing of 140 or so peripheral blood samples, made up of roughly 45 ophthalmopathy patients, roughly 80 hyperthyroidism patients and roughly 17 progressor patients.

What the research found in general, with its limitations: In cross-validation, a model built on a 13 V-J signature told ophthalmopathy apart from stable hyperthyroidism with approximately 90% sensitivity and approximately 81% specificity, and in testing the same model reached 80%/75%. In validation, progression to ophthalmopathy was predicted by the model with around 70% sensitivity and 72.22% specificity, a median of roughly 6 months before onset. No statistical method was used to fix the sample size in advance, and group allocation was not hidden from the investigators. Most expanded thyroid clonotypes (frequency above 0.001) were also detected in blood, a finding suggesting that blood repertoires may reflect thyroid immune responses.

Moderately to severely active disease, a Clinical Activity Score of at least 3, a NOSPECS grade of at least 4, and a duration under 3 months were present in ophthalmopathy patients. The study excluded patients with uncontrolled infections, other autoimmune diseases, pregnancy or lactation. Diagnoses were based on clinical symptoms, serum thyroxine and TRAb, thyroid ultrasound and orbital computed tomography. PBMCs were separated from 10 ml of fresh peripheral blood using Ficoll-Paque density gradient centrifugation. Total RNA was extracted with Trizol reagent, and quality was checked on an Agilent 2100 Bioanalyzer. Between the V and J ends, shortened by 1 base and 8 bases respectively, the junction contains 11 bases. For CDR1 and CDR2, the germline V gene lists KGHSH and LQKENI. The CDR3 goes from the cysteine to the phenylalanine over 13 residues. Only the CDR3 DNA is retained, 39 bases long and in frame from the first base.

This clonotype has a count of ten or more. Which antigen it targets is not known. The input lacks base qualities; no much larger clone sits a single base away. TCR beta CDR3 regions were amplified from RNA transcripts. The first round of RT-PCR for the TCR CDR3 was performed with the HTBI primer set and the Qiagen OneStep RT-PCR kit. The libraries were constructed in a second round of multiplex PCR and then size-selected and purified. Paired-end sequencing of the libraries was performed with 100 bp reads on an Illumina HiSeq2000. Turning to the authors' computational methods: SOAPnuke was used to process the raw data, removing reads that contained adapters or uncalled bases, had a mean Phred below 15, or lacked an exact match to the constant primer or identifier. High-quality paired reads were merged with COPE v1.2.5, and unique nucleotide sequences were defined as clonotypes. MiTCR v1.1 was used to align the clonotypes against IMGT TRBV, TRBD and TRBJ reference segments. Only V-J combinations with frequency above 0.0001, covering 99% to 99.2% of repertoires, were analysed. A TCS score was defined as the ratio of F50 (clonal expansion) to E x V (chaos), with BLOSUM62-based TCRdist applied between CDR3 peptides within each V-J. Welch's t-statistics and random forest reduced several hundred V-J features to roughly 13, which were used in a naive Bayes classifier (R e1071). The raw public data were reprocessed by TCRdb itself: fastp quality trimming at Q25, MiXCR clonotype calling, in-frame beta chains only. Every entry covers one CDR3 protein and lists the most common genes and DNA from its rows. The V and J calls and clone size are TCRdb's, not the authors'. The sample profile shows about 500,000 distinct CDR3 sequences; 15% to 20% of them were found once. The top ten clonotypes cover approximately 15% of the sample.

Sequencing was carried out using blood. Recombination linked TRBV18 to TRBJ1-2; the D gene is possibly TRBD1, with 5 bases matching. This clonotype was sampled from a woman aged 18 to 35 with Graves' ophthalmopathy. The bases read TGTGCCAGCTCACCACAGGGGCGATTGGGCTACACCTTC. This codes for CASSPQGRLGYTF.